The 18 T cell receptor beta chains in this list originate from one sample, sequenced in a study of control samples from healthy donors and cancer patients. Here immunoSEQ multiplex PCR was the method, and the copy in TCRdb shows in-frame clones only, minus some. The data show some 74,000 clones, about 88% seen once. Specimen: blood. The source of these receptors is a woman aged 50 to 60 in good health.

This clone appeared once. The chain couples TRBV7-2 to TRBJ2-1; either TRBD1 or TRBD2 may fit D (6 bases each). The CDR3 contains 11 residues. The germline V gene encodes CDR1 SGHTA and CDR2 FQGNSA. Trimming cost V 8 bases and J 13 bases, with 15 bases left between them. The CDR3 spells CASAQGTFQFF. The CDR3 DNA sequence: TGTGCCAGCGCCCAGGGGACTTTCCAGTTCTTC.

Comments on this clone: Germline is not matched at one junction end, which may reflect a read error. V usage is TRBV6-5 and J usage is TRBJ2-3, with D unresolved. This CDR3 region has 14 residues. From germline, CDR1 is MNHEY and CDR2 SVGAGI. Here the CDR3 reads CASGYSDRSDTQYF. Written as DNA, the CDR3 is TGTGCCAGCGGTTACTCGGACCGTTCAGATACGCAGTATTTT.

The chain recombines TRBV7-6 with TRBJ2-2; D is unresolved. V was cut by 1 base and J by 7 bases, with 16 bases left in between. The CDR3 spans 16 residues. Germline CDR1 reads SGHVS; CDR2 reads FNYEAQ. The CDR3 DNA follows: TGTGCCAGCAGCTTAGAATCGTCCGTTCGTGTCGGGGAGCTGTTTTTT. Protein sequence: CASSLESSVRVGELFF. The complete variable domain, with remaining parts taken from reference TRBV7-6 and TRBJ2-2, reads GAGVSQSPRYKVTKRGQDVALRCDPISGHVSLYWYRQALGQGPEFLTYFNYEAQQDKSGLPNDRFSAERPEGSISTLTIQRTEQRDSAMYRCASSLESSVRVGELFFGEGSRLTVL.

The gene calls are TRBV14 and TRBJ1-2; no firm D call. The CDR3 is 14 residues long. Trimming left V 0 bases short and J 8 bases short, with 13 bases between. CDR1 and CDR2 from the germline V gene are SGHDN and FVKESK. CDR3 nucleotides: TGTGCCAGCAGCCAAGAACCGGTGGTGCAGGGCTACACCTTC. It translates to CASSQEPVVQGYTF. Full variable domain (outside the CDR3, taken from reference TRBV14 and TRBJ1-2): EAGVTQFPSHSVIEKGQTVTLRCDPISGHDNLYWYRRVMGKEIKFLLHFVKESKQDESGMPNNRFLAERTGGTYSTLKVQPAELEDSGVYFCASSQEPVVQGYTFGSGTRLTVV.

The chain employs TRBV5-1 and TRBJ2-7; no reliable D call. CDR1 SGHRS and CDR2 YFSETQ come from the germline V gene. V dropped 1 base and J dropped 5 bases, with 13 bases sitting between them. The CDR3 is made up of 14 amino acids. CDR3 nucleotide sequence: TGCGCCAGCAGCTTGTTTGGGTTGGAGAACGAGCAGTACTTC. This codes for CASSLFGLENEQYF.

The V call is TRBV5-4, the J call TRBJ2-3, with 9 positions matching TRBD1. The CDR3 is 17 residues long. Unmatched junction bases numbered 7, after V lost 0 bases and J lost 2 bases. Germline V gene data show CDR1 as SGHNT and CDR2 as YYREEE (reference sequence). CDR3 residues: CASSLDKTGGNTDTQYF. CDR3 DNA: TGTGCCAGCAGCTTGGACAAAACAGGGGGCAACACAGATACGCAGTATTTT.

This chain joins TRBV5-1 and TRBJ1-2; tentative D call: TRBD1 (6 bases). Germline assignment: CDR1 SGHRS and CDR2 YFSETQ. This CDR3 region has 13 residues. Trimming took 3 bases from V and 4 from J, leaving 10 bases between them. CDR3 protein: CASSSDSFYGYTF. For the CDR3, the DNA is TGCGCCAGCAGCTCGGACAGCTTCTATGGCTACACCTTC.

The chain recombines TRBV2 with TRBJ2-3; D uncertain. This CDR3 has 14 residues. Germline assignment: CDR1 SNHLY and CDR2 FYNNEI. Deletions cut 8 bases from V and 0 bases from J, with 12 bases between. CDR3 sequence (DNA): TGTGCCAGCCGAACTACTTGGAGCACAGATACGCAGTATTTT. It yields the protein CASRTTWSTDTQYF.

The chain carries TRBV30 and TRBJ1-2, with 9 bases identical to TRBD1. The CDR3 contains 15 residues. The germline CDR1 and CDR2 sequences are GTSNPN and SVGIG (reference sequence). Trimming removed 1 base from V and 5 bases from J; junction bases left unmatched: 8. The DNA for the CDR3 is TGTGCCTGGAGTGCGACACAGGGGGCCGCTTATGGCTACACCTTC. Amino acid sequence: CAWSATQGAAYGYTF.

The V gene is TRBV6-1, the J gene TRBJ1-1; 10 bases are shared with TRBD1. V shed 3 bases and J 11 bases; nucleotides not matched to a gene: 9. The germline CDR1 and CDR2 sequences are MNHNS and SASEGT. This CDR3 spans 14 amino acids. The CDR3 DNA follows: TGTGCCAGCAGTGACAACCGGGACAGGGGAGATGCTTTCTTT. As protein: CASSDNRDRGDAFF.

V is TRBV10-3 and J is TRBJ1-3; D gene uncertain. Trimming removed 3 bases at V and 0 bases at J, with 6 bases between. The CDR3 totals 14 residues. Germline loops: CDR1 ENHRY, CDR2 SYGVKD. The CDR3 loop reads CAISDGNSGNTIYF. The CDR3 DNA is TGTGCCATCAGTGACGGAAACTCTGGAAACACCATATATTTT.

This chain joins TRBV18 and TRBJ2-1; D is uncertain. V lost 7 bases and J lost 4, with 20 bases in between. Germline V gene data show CDR1 as KGHSH and CDR2 as LQKENI. The CDR3 is made up of 16 amino acids. In DNA form, the CDR3 reads TGTGCCAGCTTCACCACAGCCGAGGACCGTTACAATGAGCAGTTCTTC. It codes for CASFTTAEDRYNEQFF.

This clone was detected once. This rearrangement joins TRBV6-6 to TRBJ2-5; TRBD1 matches 8 bases. This CDR3 comprises 12 residues. The ends lost 6 bases at V and 7 bases at J; junction bases unmatched: 4. CDR1 is MNHNY and CDR2 is SVGAGI in the germline V gene (reference sequence). CDR3 coding DNA: TGTGCCAGCAGCCAGGGGGCAGGGACCCAGTACTTC. This encodes CASSQGAGTQYF.

The V and J genes are TRBV12-5 and TRBJ2-5; the D gene could be TRBD1 or TRBD2 (5 bases each). V lost 0 bases and J lost 4, with 12 bases in between. This CDR3 has 15 amino acids. The V gene's germline CDR1 is LGHNT and CDR2 FRNRAP. CDR3 nucleotides: TGTGCTAGTGGTTTGGTACAATGGGGGATAGAGACCCAGTACTTC. It specifies CASGLVQWGIETQYF.

Comments on this clone: Other DNA sequences in this sample translate to the same CDR3. V and J are TRBV30 and TRBJ2-2; D remains unclear. Germline V CDR1 and CDR2: GTSNPN, SVGIG (reference sequence). Trimming removed 0 bases at V and 5 bases at J, with 7 bases between. The CDR3 has 13 residues. CDR3 amino acids: CAWSVLITGELFF. For the CDR3, the DNA is TGTGCCTGGAGTGTATTAATAACCGGGGAGCTGTTTTTT.

J is TRBJ2-3 and V is TRBV5-5; no clear D. CDR1 is SGHKS, CDR2 YYEKEE, per germline (reference sequence). Trimming took off 3 bases at V and 2 bases at J, with 13 bases between the two ends. The CDR3 length is 15 residues. The CDR3 here is CASSWTELLTDTQYF. CDR3 DNA sequence: TGTGCCAGCAGCTGGACCGAACTACTCACAGATACGCAGTATTTT.

V is TRBV5-1 and J is TRBJ1-2; unclear D gene. Germline V gives CDR1 SGHRS, CDR2 YFSETQ. Trimming stripped 0 bases from V and 1 base from J, with 7 bases between. The CDR3 length is 14 residues. The CDR3 spells CASSLDGINYGYTF. The CDR3 DNA follows: TGCGCCAGCAGCTTGGATGGGATTAACTATGGCTACACCTTC.

The chain combines TRBV7-9 with TRBJ2-7, with D possibly being TRBD2 (5 bases). This CDR3 is built from 15 residues. Trimming pared 1 base from V and 7 bases from J, leaving 17 bases between. The germline V gene has CDR1 SEHNR and CDR2 FQNEAQ (reference sequence). The CDR3 bases are TGTGCCAGCAGCTTAGTGTTAGGGAAGTCGGGAGAGCAGTACTTC. Protein: CASSLVLGKSGEQYF.